A selection of T cell receptor beta chains follows, all from one sample in a study of control samples from healthy donors and cancer patients. Sequencing was performed with immunoSEQ multiplex PCR; in TCRdb, only in-frame clones are kept and a portion is missing. The repertoire includes about 410,000 clones, around 90% of them detected once, and 5% to 8% sits in the top ten. The source material was PBMCs. Every receptor here comes from a man aged 40-49 years with head and neck cancer. The conserved cysteine and the conserved F or W are not part of the CDR3 here. Size is omitted from some rows. Given values are once, few, many or a class for expanded clones.

v_call clone_size cdr3_aa
TRBV7-2 once ASSFGLAHNEQF
TRBV12-3/TRBV12-4 - ASSRPTEAF
TRBV27 - ASSAGTSGLGELF
TRBV28 - ASSLYGQGRNTEAF
TRBV7-3 - ASSSTGDEQY
TRBV28 - ATVNTGVRTEAF
TRBV18 - ASSQQGAGTEAF
TRBV28 - ASSLNDPDTQY
TRBV5-1 - ASSSPGLYGGDEQY
TRBV7-2 once ASSLGPSTDTQY
TRBV10-3 - AISSSWTLENTGELF
TRBV11-2 - ASSHTRTTFLNADTQY
TRBV10-3 - AISVGTGSNQPQH
TRBV7-2 - ASSLTGGTYNEQF
TRBV29-1 - SAGDGYNEQF
TRBV7-2 - ASSLEARFNSPLH
TRBV19 - ASSSRTGLADRRTGELF
TRBV7-2 - ASSLAGGANTGELF
TRBV9 - ASSVDGLAYNEQF
TRBV11-1 - ASSSRDIDYGYT
TRBV5-8 - ASSLEQGIGELF
TRBV6-5 - ASSSVNSGRYEQY
TRBV5-8 - ASSLRGGRTEAF
TRBV7-9 - ASSYLAGANTYEQY
TRBV5-1 - ASSLQEPSYEQY
TRBV6-5 - ASSSGLGDTGELF
TRBV10-1 once ASRGDGDTGELF
TRBV18 - ASLTRIRGTRTEAF
TRBV7-6 - ASSIRQAGSYNSPLH
TRBV5-1 - ASSWSGLAGETQY
TRBV11-3 - ASSLGIGVAGGQETQY
TRBV19 once ASSVSGSTNEKLF
TRBV20-1 - SVMEETQY
TRBV18 - ASSPFGGQEGSWSTEAF
TRBV7-3 - ASSLERSGTGELF
TRBV5-1 - ASSPGGGAVDTQY
TRBV28 few ASSSSGANVLT
TRBV25-1 - ASSVDTSYNEQF
TRBV25-1 - ASSGGGWDYEQY
TRBV28 - ASSADRGGNNQPQH